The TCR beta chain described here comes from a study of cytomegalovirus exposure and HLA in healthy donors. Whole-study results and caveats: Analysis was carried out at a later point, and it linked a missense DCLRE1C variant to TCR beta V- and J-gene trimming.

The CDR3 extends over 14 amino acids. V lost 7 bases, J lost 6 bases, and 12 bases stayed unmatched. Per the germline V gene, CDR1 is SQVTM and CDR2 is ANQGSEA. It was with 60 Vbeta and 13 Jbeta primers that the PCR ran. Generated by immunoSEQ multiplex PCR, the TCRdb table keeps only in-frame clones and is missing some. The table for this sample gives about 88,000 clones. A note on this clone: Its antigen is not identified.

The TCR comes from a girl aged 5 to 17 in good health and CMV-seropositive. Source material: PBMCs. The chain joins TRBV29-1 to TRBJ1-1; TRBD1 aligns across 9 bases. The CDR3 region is CSAKIQGAPAEAFF. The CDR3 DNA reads TGCAGCGCGAAGATACAGGGGGCTCCGGCTGAAGCTTTCTTT.